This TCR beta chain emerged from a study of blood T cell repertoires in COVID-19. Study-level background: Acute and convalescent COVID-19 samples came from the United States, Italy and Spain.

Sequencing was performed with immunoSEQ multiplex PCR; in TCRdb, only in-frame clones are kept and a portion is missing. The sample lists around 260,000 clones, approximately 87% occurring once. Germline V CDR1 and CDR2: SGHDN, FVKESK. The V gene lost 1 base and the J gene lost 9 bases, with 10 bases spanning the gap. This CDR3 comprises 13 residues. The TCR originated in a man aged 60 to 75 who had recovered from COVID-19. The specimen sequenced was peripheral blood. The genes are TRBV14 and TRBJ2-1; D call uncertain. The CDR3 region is CASSQVLVSEQFF. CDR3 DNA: TGTGCCAGCAGCCAAGTCTTAGTCTCTGAGCAGTTCTTC. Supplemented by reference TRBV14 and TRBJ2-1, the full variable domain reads EAGVTQFPSHSVIEKGQTVTLRCDPISGHDNLYWYRRVMGKEIKFLLHFVKESKQDESGMPNNRFLAERTGGTYSTLKVQPAELEDSGVYFCASSQVLVSEQFFGPGTRLTVL.